The TCR beta chain under discussion was sequenced for a study of blood T cell repertoires in COVID-19. The ends were cut back, 4 bases at V and 6 bases at J, with 13 bases in the middle. This CDR3 comprises 14 residues. The germline V gene has CDR1 SEHNR and CDR2 FQNEAQ (reference sequence). Profiling relied on immunoSEQ multiplex PCR, and the TCRdb table lists in-frame clones only, not all of them. The sample carries some 330,000 clones, roughly 90% recorded once. This sequence was found in a woman aged 50 to 60 with active or convalescent COVID-19. The chain joins TRBV7-9 to TRBJ2-1, with a weak D call TRBD2 (6 bases). Material for sequencing was peripheral blood. The CDR3 DNA follows: TGTGCCAGCAGCTCCCAGGCGGGGATCAATGAGCAGTTCTTC. Amino acid sequence: CASSSQAGINEQFF. The full variable domain, in which reference TRBV7-9 and TRBJ2-1 provide the parts outside the CDR3, is DTGVSQNPRHKITKRGQNVTFRCDPISEHNRLYWYRQTLGQGPEFLTYFQNEAQLEKSRLLSDRFSAERPKGSFSTLEIQRTEQGDSAMYLCASSSQAGINEQFFGPGTRLTVL.